Presented here are 5 T cell receptor beta chains from one specimen sequenced in a study of OX40 agonist ivuxolimab in advanced cancers. Clones were sequenced by immunoSEQ multiplex PCR, and TCRdb holds only the in-frame ones, with some missing. The sample contains approximately 65,000 clones, around nine tenths of which appear only once. Sequencing was performed on CD4+ or CD8+ T cells sorted from blood, taken in a trial of the OX40 agonist ivuxolimab. The source of these receptors is an adult with an advanced solid tumor such as melanoma, head and neck, liver or kidney cancer.

CDR3 sequence (DNA): TGTGCCAGCAGCTTAGCCCCCCTGGGCCATGGCTACACCTTC. Amino acids: CASSLAPLGHGYTF. The chain has TRBV11-2 and TRBJ1-2, with no clear D. The CDR3 is 14 amino acids. Germline assignment: CDR1 SGHAT and CDR2 FQNNGV. The V end lost 1 base, the J end lost 6 bases, and 12 bases lay between the germline ends. The variable domain in full, with the rest retrieved from reference TRBV11-2 and TRBJ1-2, is EAGVAQSPRYKIIEKRQSVAFWCNPISGHATLYWYQQILGQGPKLLIQFQNNGVVDDSQLPKDRFSAERLKGVDSTLKIQPAKLEDSAVYLCASSLAPLGHGYTFGSGTRLTVV.

CDR3: CASSPDRVETQYF. In nucleotides, the CDR3 is TGTGCCAGCAGTCCAGACAGGGTGGAGACCCAGTACTTC. V is TRBV6-5 and J is TRBJ2-5, with 7 bases matching TRBD1. From germline, CDR1 is MNHEY and CDR2 SVGAGI. CDR3 length: 13 amino acids. V lost 5 bases and J lost 5; bases outside the gene matches: 5.

The chain has TRBV28 and TRBJ2-1; D could derive from TRBD1 or TRBD2 (6 bases each). In germline, CDR1 is MDHEN, CDR2 SYDVKM. The V and J ends lost 2 bases and 3 bases respectively, with 11 bases between them. This CDR3 is 15 amino acids long. The CDR3, as DNA: TGTGCCAGCAGTTTAGGTGGGGGGCGCTACAATGAGCAGTTCTTC. It is translated as CASSLGGGRYNEQFF.

V gene TRBV5-1 combines with J gene TRBJ2-2; 10 bases are shared with TRBD2. The CDR3 is 16 residues long. Trimming removed 1 base from V and 3 bases from J; junction bases left unmatched: 3. Germline CDR1 and CDR2: SGHRS and YFSETQ. CDR3 in DNA: TGCGCCAGCAGCTTGATTCTAGCGGGAGACACCGGGGAGCTGTTTTTT. Protein sequence: CASSLILAGDTGELFF.

The rearrangement links TRBV25-1 to TRBJ1-6, with D perhaps matching TRBD1 (6 bases). This CDR3 spans 13 amino acids. V shed 4 bases and J shed 11 bases, with 12 bases lying between them. Germline V lookup: CDR1 MGHDK, CDR2 SYGVNS. CDR3 DNA sequence: TGTGCCAGCAGTGCCACAGGGTATGCACCCCTCCACTTT. Translation gives CASSATGYAPLHF.